These 26 T cell receptor beta chains came from one sample sequenced in a study of tumor and adjacent non-tumor tissue in lung cancer. Three rounds of nested PCR, following a modified ARM-PCR protocol, produced the TCRbeta library. Each CDR3 protein gets one entry after TCRdb re-called the multiplex PCR reads with MiXCR. This table has around 79,000 distinct CDR3 sequences, roughly two thirds appearing once. The template was RNA from unsorted bulk tissue. Sequencing was done on a sample of lung tumor tissue. The receptors here all came from a woman in her 40s with non-small cell lung cancer.

With respect to this clonotype: One end of the junction fails to match germline, which may point to a read error. DNA for the CDR3: TGTGCCAGCAGGCACCGACTTCTAGGTGGTACCCAGTACTTC. Translation: CASRHRLLGGTQYF. The V and J genes are TRBV4-1 and TRBJ2-5; no reliable D call. This CDR3 has 14 amino acids. Germline V gene lookup returns CDR1 MGHRA and CDR2 YSYEKL.

Worth noting for this clonotype: Germline is not matched at one junction end, which may reflect a read error. V is TRBV7-9 and J is TRBJ2-6, with TRBD1 as a possible D gene (5 bases). Germline V CDR1 and CDR2: SEHNR, FQNEAQ (reference sequence). The CDR3 has 17 residues. CDR3: CVSSPRRASSGANDLTF. The CDR3, as DNA: TGTGTCAGCAGCCCCCGCAGGGCTTCAAGTGGGGCCAACGACCTGACTTTC.

The chain carries TRBV20-1 and TRBJ1-6, with D tentatively TRBD1 (5 bases). In germline, CDR1 is DFQATT, CDR2 SNEGSKA (reference sequence). Between the trimmed V and J ends, which lost 4 bases and 5 bases, there was a span of 18 bases. There are 16 residues in the CDR3. This CDR3 is CSAKAYGTANNSPLHF. The CDR3 region has the DNA TGCAGTGCTAAAGCATATGGGACTGCAAATAATTCACCCCTCCACTTT.

The genes are TRBV11-2 and TRBJ2-1; D is perhaps TRBD2 (5 bases). Germline V gene lookup returns CDR1 SGHAT and CDR2 FQNNGV. Trimming removed 11 bases at V and 4 bases at J, with 21 bases between. The CDR3 is made up of 15 amino acids. The CDR3 region is CAGSLGGIGYNEQFF. The CDR3 bases are TGTGCCGGGAGCTTAGGTGGGATAGGGTACAATGAGCAGTTCTTC.

With regard to this clonotype: One end of the junction is discordant with germline, which a read error may explain. V is TRBV20-1 and J is TRBJ2-7; 12 bases fit TRBD2. The V gene's germline CDR1 is DFQATT and CDR2 SNEGSKA (reference sequence). The CDR3 has 16 residues. The CDR3 nucleotides read TGCACTGCTAGAGATGCATGGACTAGCGGGAATTACGAGCAGTATTTC. Its protein is CTARDAWTSGNYEQYF.

By proportion, this clonotype is large. The chain has TRBV6-2 or TRBV6-3 and TRBJ2-7, with 7 bases that match TRBD2. Germline V lookup: CDR1 MNHEY, CDR2 SVGEGT. V lost 8 bases to trimming and J lost 0 bases; unmatched junction nucleotides: 4. The CDR3 totals 13 residues. CDR3 sequence reads: CASGRAPSYEQYF. Here the CDR3 DNA reads TGTGCCAGCGGGAGGGCCCCCTCCTACGAGCAGTACTTC.

V and J are TRBV6-6 and TRBJ1-1; tentatively, D is TRBD1 (6 bases). Trimming removed 9 bases from V and 5 bases from J, with 16 bases in between. The CDR3 totals 13 residues. Germline values: CDR1 MNHNY, CDR2 SVGAGI (reference sequence). Here the CDR3 reads CASSPRGRTEAFF. CDR3 DNA: TGTGCCAGTAGCCCCCGGGGGCGGACTGAAGCTTTCTTT.

This chain connects TRBV5-4 to TRBJ1-1; 7 nucleotides align to TRBD1. CDR1 is SGHNT and CDR2 is YYREEE in the germline V gene (reference sequence). CDR3 size: 13 residues. Trimming took 5 bases from V and 2 from J; bases not matched to a gene: 3. The CDR3 DNA reads TGTGCCAGCAGTGGGGACAGAAACACTGAAGCTTTCTTT. As protein: CASSGDRNTEAFF.

This clonotype appeared a few times. Sequence at one end of the junction differs from germline and may be a read error. The chain joins TRBV11-3 to TRBJ2-5; tentatively, D is TRBD2 (5 bases). CDR3 length: 13 amino acids. CDR1 SGHNT and CDR2 YENEEA come from the germline V gene. CDR3 residues: CAGSPQVAGPQYF. DNA of the CDR3: TGCGCCGGCAGCCCCCAGGTTGCGGGTCCCCAGTACTTC.

As concerns this clonotype: One end of the junction varies from germline; a read error may be responsible. V and J are TRBV5-1 and TRBJ2-3, with D tentatively TRBD2 (5 bases). From germline, CDR1 is SGHRS and CDR2 YFSETQ. The CDR3 has 13 amino acids. As DNA, the CDR3 is TGCACAAGCAGCTTAGAGGGCACAGATACACAGTATTTT. Translated: CTSSLEGTDTQYF.

In the case of this clonotype: This CDR3 fails to terminate in the conserved phenylalanine or tryptophan, so it likely reflects a read error. The J gene is TRBJ1-6, the V gene TRBV4-1; possibly TRBD1 for D (6 bases). CDR3 length: 15 residues. CDR1 is MGHRA and CDR2 is YSYEKL in the germline V gene. CDR3 in amino acids: CASSQGPRTVSPLHI. CDR3 DNA sequence: TGCGCCAGTAGCCAGGGTCCTCGGACAGTTTCACCCCTCCACATT.

Concerning this clonotype: This could be a read error, since a much larger clone is one nucleotide away. The chain recombines TRBV5-1 with TRBJ2-5, with D maybe TRBD2 (5 bases). V gave up 7 bases and J gave up 4 bases, with 14 bases separating them. Germline CDR1 reads SGHRS; CDR2 reads YFSETQ. The CDR3 spans 13 residues. The CDR3, as DNA: TGCGCCAGCGGGAGCGGAGCTCGAGAGACCCAGTACTTC. Protein sequence: CASGSGARETQYF.

As concerns this clonotype: Given a much more abundant clone one base away, this may be a read error. The chain links TRBV7-2 to TRBJ2-3; TRBD1 is a possible D gene (5 bases). This CDR3 comprises 11 residues. Germline-derived CDR1 and CDR2 are SGHTA and FQGNSA. DNA for the CDR3: TGTGCCAGCTTGAAGGGGAATACGCGGTATTTT. It codes for CASLKGNTRYF.

In the case of this clonotype: This may stem from a read error, because a much larger clone lies one nucleotide away. The genes are TRBV20-1 and TRBJ1-1; a weak D match, TRBD1 (5 bases). Germline CDR1 DFQATT, CDR2 SNEGSKA (reference sequence). Between the trimmed V and J ends, which lost 5 bases and 4 bases, there was a span of 17 bases. This CDR3 is 14 amino acids long. CDR3 coding DNA: TGCAGTGCTGGGATCCGGGGGGGGAGCACTGAAGCTTTCTTT. It is translated as CSAGIRGGSTEAFF.

This rearrangement joins TRBV20-1 to TRBJ2-7, with 9 bases aligning to TRBD1. This CDR3 is built from 12 residues. Germline V gene data show CDR1 as DFQATT and CDR2 as SNEGSKA (reference sequence). CDR3 sequence: CGQQGANDEQYF. CDR3 sequence (DNA): TGCGGCCAACAGGGGGCGAACGACGAGCAGTACTTC.

This clonotype was recorded many times. The chain employs TRBV5-1 and TRBJ1-1; D call uncertain. Germline-derived CDR1 and CDR2 are SGHRS and YFSETQ. Trimming took 0 bases from V and 5 from J, leaving 11 bases between them. This CDR3 spans 14 amino acids. CDR3 in amino acids: CASSLGVPGTEAFF. Here the CDR3 DNA reads TGCGCCAGCAGCTTGGGAGTGCCGGGGACTGAAGCTTTCTTT.

The chain recombines TRBV29-1 with TRBJ2-4, with D perhaps being TRBD1 or TRBD2 (5 bases each). The CDR3 totals 14 residues. V was shortened by 5 bases and J by 3 bases, with 14 bases between the two germline ends. Germline CDR1 and CDR2: SQVTM and ANQGSEA. This CDR3 reads CSVHPERGKNIQYF. DNA for the CDR3: TGCAGCGTTCATCCGGAGAGGGGCAAAAACATTCAGTACTTC. The whole variable domain, remainder taken from reference TRBV29-1 and TRBJ2-4, is SAVISQKPSRDICQRGTSLTIQCQVDSQVTMMFWYRQQPGQSLTLIATANQGSEATYESGFVIDKFPISRPNLTFSTLTVSNMSPEDSSIYLCSVHPERGKNIQYFGAGTRLSVL.

Only one count was recorded for this clonotype. The chain links TRBV11-2 to TRBJ2-7; TRBD2 matches 12 bases. Germline CDR1 reads SGHAT; CDR2 reads FQNNGV. This CDR3 comprises 15 residues. The J segment lost 4 bases and the V segment lost 6 bases, leaving 7 bases of the junction unmatched. CDR3 in amino acids: CASSYRLAGVYEQYF. The CDR3 nucleotides are TGTGCCAGCAGTTATCGACTAGCGGGGGTTTACGAGCAGTACTTC.

To note about this clonotype: A junction end diverges from the germline sequence, so it may reflect a read error. This chain connects TRBV4-1 to TRBJ1-2, with D unresolved. CDR1 and CDR2 (germline): MGHRA, YSYEKL. The CDR3 has 14 residues. CDR3 sequence: CANSQEAVNYGYTF. The CDR3 coding sequence is TGCGCCAACAGCCAAGAGGCGGTCAACTATGGTTACACCTTT.

This clonotype has just one count. One base away lies a much larger clone, so this may be a sequencing read error. The chain is built from TRBV20-1 and TRBJ2-4; TRBD2 agrees at 15 bases. The CDR3 totals 16 residues. CDR1 DFQATT and CDR2 SNEGSKA come from the germline V gene (reference sequence). This CDR3 reads CNAPGTSGGPKNIQYF. In DNA form, the CDR3 reads TGCAATGCTCCCGGGACTAGCGGGGGGCCGAAAAACATTCAGTACTTC.

With regard to this clonotype: The junction does not match germline at one end; this may be a read error. This chain connects TRBV4-2 to TRBJ2-5, with a possible D match to TRBD2 (6 bases). CDR3 size: 16 residues. Looked up from germline, CDR1 is LGHNA and CDR2 is YNFKEQ. CDR3 residues: CASSQGAEGFQETQYF. The CDR3 nucleotides are TGTGCCAGTAGCCAAGGAGCGGAGGGGTTCCAAGAGACCCAGTACTTC.

In regard to this clonotype: A much larger clone sits a single nucleotide away, making a read error possible. This chain uses TRBV28 with TRBJ2-5; possibly TRBD2 for D (6 bases). Germline CDR1 reads MDHEN; CDR2 reads SYDVKM. The CDR3 sequence is 15 residues long. The CDR3 loop reads CVSSFRGSRRETQYF. In nucleotides, the CDR3 is TGTGTCAGCAGTTTTCGGGGGAGTCGGCGAGAGACCCAGTACTTC.

This chain uses TRBV4-2 with TRBJ2-3; possibly TRBD1 or TRBD2 for D (6 bases each). V shed 3 bases and J shed 2 bases, with 15 bases lying between them. Germline V gene data show CDR1 as LGHNA and CDR2 as YNFKEQ. CDR3 size: 16 residues. CDR3 nucleotide sequence: TGTGCCAGCAGCCAGGCTACGGGGGCCCACACAGATACGCAGTATTTT. This translates into CASSQATGAHTDTQYF.

Remarks on this clonotype: A much larger clone differs from this one at a single base, so this may be a read error. The CDR3 coding sequence is TGTGCCAGCAATGAGTCCGGGACAGGGGGGGGACCCCAGCATTTT. It yields the protein CASNESGTGGGPQHF. The rearrangement uses TRBV12-3 or TRBV12-4 and TRBJ1-5; 11 positions agree with TRBD1. Unmatched junction bases numbered 12, after V lost 7 bases and J lost 10 bases. This CDR3 spans 15 amino acids.

In its sample, this clonotype was seen many times. The chain uses TRBV30 and TRBJ2-1; tentatively, D is TRBD2 (5 bases). The V gene's germline CDR1 is GTSNPN and CDR2 SVGIG (reference sequence). The CDR3 is 12 amino acids. The V and J ends lost 5 bases and 5 bases respectively, with 10 bases between them. The CDR3 nucleotides read TGTGCCTGGGAGGGAATGAACAATGAGCAGTTCTTC. This sequence encodes CAWEGMNNEQFF.

Only a few counts were recorded for this clonotype. A read error may explain this, as a much larger clone is one base away. J is TRBJ1-6 and V is TRBV2; TRBD1 is a possible D gene (5 bases). Germline CDR1 and CDR2: SNHLY and FYNNEI. This CDR3 region has 13 residues. V lost 10 bases and J lost 5, with 12 bases in between. The CDR3 DNA reads as TGTGCCATCAATGGGGCCGATAATTCACCCCTCCACTTT. Translating it yields CAINGADNSPLHF.